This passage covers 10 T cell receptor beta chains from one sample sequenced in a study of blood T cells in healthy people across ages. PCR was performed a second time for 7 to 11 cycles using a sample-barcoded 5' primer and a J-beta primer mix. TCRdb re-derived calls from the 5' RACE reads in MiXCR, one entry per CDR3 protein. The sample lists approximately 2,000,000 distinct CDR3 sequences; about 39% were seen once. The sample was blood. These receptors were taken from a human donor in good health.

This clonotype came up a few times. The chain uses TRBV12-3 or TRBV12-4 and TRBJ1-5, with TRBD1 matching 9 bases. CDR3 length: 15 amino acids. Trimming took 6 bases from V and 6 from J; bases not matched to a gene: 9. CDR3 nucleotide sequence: TGTGCCAGCAGCACACGGGACAGGGTAGGTCAGCCCCAGCATTTT. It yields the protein CASSTRDRVGQPQHF.

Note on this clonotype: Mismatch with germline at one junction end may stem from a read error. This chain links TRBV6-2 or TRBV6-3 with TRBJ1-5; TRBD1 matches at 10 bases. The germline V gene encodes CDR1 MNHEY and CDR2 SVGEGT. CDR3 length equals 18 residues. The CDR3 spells CASSYSRGTGVWNRPQHF. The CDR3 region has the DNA TGTGCCAGCAGCTACTCGAGGGGGACAGGGGTATGGAATCGGCCCCAGCATTTT.

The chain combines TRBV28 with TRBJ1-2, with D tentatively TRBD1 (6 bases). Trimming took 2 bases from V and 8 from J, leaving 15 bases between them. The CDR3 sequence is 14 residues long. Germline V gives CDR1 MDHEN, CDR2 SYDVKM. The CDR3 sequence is CASSLDRHRGGYTF. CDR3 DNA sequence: TGTGCCAGCAGTTTAGACAGGCATAGGGGCGGCTACACCTTC.

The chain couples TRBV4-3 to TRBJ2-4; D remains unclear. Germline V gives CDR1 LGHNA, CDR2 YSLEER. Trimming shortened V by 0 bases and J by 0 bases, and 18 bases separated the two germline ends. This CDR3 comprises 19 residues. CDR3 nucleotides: TGCGCCAGCAGCCAAGAAATTACAGTGGGCAGGCTAGCCAAAAACATTCAGTACTTC. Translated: CASSQEITVGRLAKNIQYF.

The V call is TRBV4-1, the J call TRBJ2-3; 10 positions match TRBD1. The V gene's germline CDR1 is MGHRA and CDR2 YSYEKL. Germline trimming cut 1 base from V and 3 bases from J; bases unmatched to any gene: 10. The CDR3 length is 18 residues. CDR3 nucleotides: TGCGCCAGCAGCCAAGGGACGACAGGGGGCGTTATGACAGATACGCAGTATTTT. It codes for CASSQGTTGGVMTDTQYF.

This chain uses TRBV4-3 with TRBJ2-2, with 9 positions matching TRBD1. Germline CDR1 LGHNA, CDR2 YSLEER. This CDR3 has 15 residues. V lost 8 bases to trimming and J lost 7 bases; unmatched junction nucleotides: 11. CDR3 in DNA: TGCGCCAGCCAGCTGGACAGGGGTAAAATCGGGGAGCTGTTTTTT. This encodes CASQLDRGKIGELFF.

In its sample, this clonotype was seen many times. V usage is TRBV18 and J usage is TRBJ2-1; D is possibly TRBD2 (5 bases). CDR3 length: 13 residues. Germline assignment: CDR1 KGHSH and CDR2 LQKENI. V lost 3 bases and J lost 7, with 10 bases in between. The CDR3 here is CASSPQRGNEQFF. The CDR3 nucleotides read TGTGCCAGCTCACCCCAACGCGGGAATGAGCAGTTCTTC.

The DNA of the CDR3 is TGTGCCAGCAGTGACTCGGGACTAGCCTACAATGAGCAGTTCTTC. It yields the protein CASSDSGLAYNEQFF. V usage is TRBV9 and J usage is TRBJ2-1, with TRBD2 matching 8 bases. The V segment lost 5 bases and the J segment 2 bases; nucleotides outside the gene matches: 6. The CDR3 is 15 amino acids. CDR1 and CDR2 from the germline V gene are SGDLS and YYNGEE.

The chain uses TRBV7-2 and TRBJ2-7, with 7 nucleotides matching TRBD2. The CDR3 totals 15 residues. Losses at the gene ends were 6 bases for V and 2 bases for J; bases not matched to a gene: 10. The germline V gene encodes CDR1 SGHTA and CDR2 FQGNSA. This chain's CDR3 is CASSSEGTITYEQYF. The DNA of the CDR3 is TGTGCCAGCAGTTCAGAGGGGACTATCACCTACGAGCAGTACTTC.

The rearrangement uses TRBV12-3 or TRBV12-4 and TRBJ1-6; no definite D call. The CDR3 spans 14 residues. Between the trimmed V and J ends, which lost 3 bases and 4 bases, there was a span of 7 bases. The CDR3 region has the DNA TGTGCCAGCAGTTTGGAGCCTTATAATTCACCCCTCCACTTT. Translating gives CASSLEPYNSPLHF.